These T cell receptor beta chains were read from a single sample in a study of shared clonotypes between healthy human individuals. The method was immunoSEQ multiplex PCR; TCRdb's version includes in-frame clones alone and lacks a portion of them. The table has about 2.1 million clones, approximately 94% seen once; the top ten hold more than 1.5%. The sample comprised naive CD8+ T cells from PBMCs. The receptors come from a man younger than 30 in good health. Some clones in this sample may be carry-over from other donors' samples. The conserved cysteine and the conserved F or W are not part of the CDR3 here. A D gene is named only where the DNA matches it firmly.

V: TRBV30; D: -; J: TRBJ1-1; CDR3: AWRGLNTEAF
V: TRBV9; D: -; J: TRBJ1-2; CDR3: ASSVTGQPTGYT
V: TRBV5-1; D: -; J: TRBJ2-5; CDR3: ASSRLETQY
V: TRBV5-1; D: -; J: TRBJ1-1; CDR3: ASSLAQGAIMNTEAF
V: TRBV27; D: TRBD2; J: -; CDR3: ASQGLAEPSYEQY
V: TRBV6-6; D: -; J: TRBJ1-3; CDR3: ASSSQWGSGNTIY
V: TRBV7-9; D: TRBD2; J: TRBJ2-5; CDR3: ASSSGLAGVGETQY
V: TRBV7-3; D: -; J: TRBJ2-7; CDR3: ASSPTFNYEQY
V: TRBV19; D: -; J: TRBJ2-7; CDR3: ASSIGSQLSYEQY
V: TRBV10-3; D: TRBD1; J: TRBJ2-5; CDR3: AISENRGRGETQY
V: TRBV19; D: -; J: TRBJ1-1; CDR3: ASSIGGHTEAF
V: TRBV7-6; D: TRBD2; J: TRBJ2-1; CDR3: ASSLVGLALNEQF
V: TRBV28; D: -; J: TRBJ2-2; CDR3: ASSLNLGELF
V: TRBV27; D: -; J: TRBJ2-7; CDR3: ASSFPGGEQY
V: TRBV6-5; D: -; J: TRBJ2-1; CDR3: ASSLNRAENEQF
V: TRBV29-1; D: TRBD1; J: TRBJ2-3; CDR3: SVSRTGGTTDTQY
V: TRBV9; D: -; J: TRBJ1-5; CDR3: ASSVAGGSNQPQH
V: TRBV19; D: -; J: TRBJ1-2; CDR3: ASGVFAQGYGYT
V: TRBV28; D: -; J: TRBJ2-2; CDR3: ASSLVAVNTGELF
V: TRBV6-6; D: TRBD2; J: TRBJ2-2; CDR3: ASSYLAGGGTGELF
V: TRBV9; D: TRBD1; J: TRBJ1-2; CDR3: ASSGLQGAGDYGYT
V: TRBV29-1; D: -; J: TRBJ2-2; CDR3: SVVFGGELF
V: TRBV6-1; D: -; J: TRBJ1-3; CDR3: ASSENPWGYTIY
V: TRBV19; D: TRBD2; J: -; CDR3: ASSIAGGGFYEQY
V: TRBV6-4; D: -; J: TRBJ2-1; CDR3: ASSEVYGAPNEQF
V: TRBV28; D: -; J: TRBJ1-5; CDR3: ASSPDGEGFQPQH